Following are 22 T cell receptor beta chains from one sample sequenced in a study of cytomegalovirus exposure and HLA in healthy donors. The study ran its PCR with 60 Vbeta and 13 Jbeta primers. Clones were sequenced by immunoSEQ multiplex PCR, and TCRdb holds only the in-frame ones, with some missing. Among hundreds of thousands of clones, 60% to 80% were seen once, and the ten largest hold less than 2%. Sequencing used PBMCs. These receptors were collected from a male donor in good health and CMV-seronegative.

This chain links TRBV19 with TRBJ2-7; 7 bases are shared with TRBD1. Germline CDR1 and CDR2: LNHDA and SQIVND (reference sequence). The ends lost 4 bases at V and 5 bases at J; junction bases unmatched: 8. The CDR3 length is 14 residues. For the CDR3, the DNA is TGTGCCAGTAGTAAACAGGGGTGGGACGACGAGCAGTACTTC. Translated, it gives CASSKQGWDDEQYF.

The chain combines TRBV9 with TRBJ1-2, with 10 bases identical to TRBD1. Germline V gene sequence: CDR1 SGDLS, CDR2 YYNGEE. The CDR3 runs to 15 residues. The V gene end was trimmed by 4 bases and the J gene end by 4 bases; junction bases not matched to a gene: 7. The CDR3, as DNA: TGTGCCAGCAGCCTAGGGACAGGGGACTCCTATGGCTACACCTTC. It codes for CASSLGTGDSYGYTF.

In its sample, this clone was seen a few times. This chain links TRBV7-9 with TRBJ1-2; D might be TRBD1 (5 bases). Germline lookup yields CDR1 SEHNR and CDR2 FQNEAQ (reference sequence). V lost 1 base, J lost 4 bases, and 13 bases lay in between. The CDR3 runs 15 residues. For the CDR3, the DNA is TGTGCCAGCAGCTTAGGTAGGGACTGGAGCTATGGCTACACCTTC. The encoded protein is CASSLGRDWSYGYTF.

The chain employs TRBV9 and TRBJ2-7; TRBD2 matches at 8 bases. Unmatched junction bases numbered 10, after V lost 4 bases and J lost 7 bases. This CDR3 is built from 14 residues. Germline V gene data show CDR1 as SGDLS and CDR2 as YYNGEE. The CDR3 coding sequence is TGTGCCAGCAGCCCTGACGGGGGGGCGGAGGAGCAGTACTTC. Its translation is CASSPDGGAEEQYF. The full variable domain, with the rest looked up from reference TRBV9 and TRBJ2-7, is DSGVTQTPKHLITATGQRVTLRCSPRSGDLSVYWYQQSLDQGLQFLIQYYNGEERAKGNILERFSAQQFPDLHSELNLSSLELGDSALYFCASSPDGGAEEQYFGPGTRLTVT.

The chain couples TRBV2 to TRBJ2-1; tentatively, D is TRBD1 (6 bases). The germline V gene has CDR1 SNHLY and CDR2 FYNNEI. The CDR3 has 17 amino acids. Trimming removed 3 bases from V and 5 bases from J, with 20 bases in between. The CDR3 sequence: CASSDPISGTLNNEQFF. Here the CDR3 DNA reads TGTGCCAGCAGTGACCCCATATCCGGGACACTCAACAATGAGCAGTTCTTC.

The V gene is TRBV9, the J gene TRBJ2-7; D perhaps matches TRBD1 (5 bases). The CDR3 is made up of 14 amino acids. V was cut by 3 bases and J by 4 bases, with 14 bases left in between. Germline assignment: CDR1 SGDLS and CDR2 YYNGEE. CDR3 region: CASSAGSVGYEQYF. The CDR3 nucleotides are TGTGCCAGCAGCGCAGGGTCTGTGGGGTACGAGCAGTACTTC.

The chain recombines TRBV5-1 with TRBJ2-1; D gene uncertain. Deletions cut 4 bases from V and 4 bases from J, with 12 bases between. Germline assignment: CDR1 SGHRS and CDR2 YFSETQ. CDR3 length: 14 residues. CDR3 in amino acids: CASSLSTAYNEQFF. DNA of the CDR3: TGCGCCAGCAGCCTCTCAACTGCATACAATGAGCAGTTCTTC. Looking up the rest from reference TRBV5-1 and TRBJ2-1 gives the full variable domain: KAGVTQTPRYLIKTRGQQVTLSCSPISGHRSVSWYQQTPGQGLQFLFEYFSETQRNKGNFPGRFSGRQFSNSRSEMNVSTLELGDSALYLCASSLSTAYNEQFFGPGTRLTVL.

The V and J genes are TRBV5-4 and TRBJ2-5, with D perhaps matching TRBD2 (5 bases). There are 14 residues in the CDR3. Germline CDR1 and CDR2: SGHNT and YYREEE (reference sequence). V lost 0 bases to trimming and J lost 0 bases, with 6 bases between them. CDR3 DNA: TGTGCCAGCAGCTTGGGAGGGAACCAAGAGACCCAGTACTTC. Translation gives CASSLGGNQETQYF.

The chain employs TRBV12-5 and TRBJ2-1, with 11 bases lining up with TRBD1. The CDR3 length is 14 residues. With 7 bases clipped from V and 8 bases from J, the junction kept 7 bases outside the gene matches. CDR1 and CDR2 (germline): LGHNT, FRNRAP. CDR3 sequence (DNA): TGTGCTAGTGTAGGACAGGGGGCGACGGATGAGCAGTTCTTC. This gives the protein CASVGQGATDEQFF.

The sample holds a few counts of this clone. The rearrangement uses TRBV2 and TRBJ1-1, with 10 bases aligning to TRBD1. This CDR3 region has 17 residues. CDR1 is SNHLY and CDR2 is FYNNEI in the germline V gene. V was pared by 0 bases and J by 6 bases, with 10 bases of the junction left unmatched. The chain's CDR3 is CASSEADRGRYISEAFF. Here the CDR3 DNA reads TGTGCCAGCAGTGAAGCAGACAGGGGGCGATATATCTCTGAAGCTTTCTTT.

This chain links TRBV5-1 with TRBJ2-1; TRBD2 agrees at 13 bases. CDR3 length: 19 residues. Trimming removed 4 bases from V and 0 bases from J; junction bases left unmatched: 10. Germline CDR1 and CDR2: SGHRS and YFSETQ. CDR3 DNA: TGCGCCAGCAGCACCGGACTAGCGGGGGCCTACATCTCCTACAATGAGCAGTTCTTC. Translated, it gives CASSTGLAGAYISYNEQFF.

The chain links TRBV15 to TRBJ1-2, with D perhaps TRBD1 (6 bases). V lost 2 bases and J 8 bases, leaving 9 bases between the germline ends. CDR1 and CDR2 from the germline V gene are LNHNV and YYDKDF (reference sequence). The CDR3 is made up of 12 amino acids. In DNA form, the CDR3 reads TGTGCCACCAGCAGATCTAGGGGGGGCTACACCTTC. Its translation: CATSRSRGGYTF.

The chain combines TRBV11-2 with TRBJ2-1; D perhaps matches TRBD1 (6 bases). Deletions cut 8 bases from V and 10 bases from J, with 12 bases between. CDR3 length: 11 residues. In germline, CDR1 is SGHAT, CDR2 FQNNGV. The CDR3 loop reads CASLQGWEQFF. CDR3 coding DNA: TGTGCCAGCCTACAGGGATGGGAGCAGTTCTTC.

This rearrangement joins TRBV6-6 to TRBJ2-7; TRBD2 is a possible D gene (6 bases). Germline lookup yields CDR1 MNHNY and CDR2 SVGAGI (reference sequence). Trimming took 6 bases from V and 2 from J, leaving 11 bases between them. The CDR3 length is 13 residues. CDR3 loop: CASRNSGTYEQYF. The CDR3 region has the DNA TGTGCCAGCAGGAATAGCGGTACCTACGAGCAGTACTTC.

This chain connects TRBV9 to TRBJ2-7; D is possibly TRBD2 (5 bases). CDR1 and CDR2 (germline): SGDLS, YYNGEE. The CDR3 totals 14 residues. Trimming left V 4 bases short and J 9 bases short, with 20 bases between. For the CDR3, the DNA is TGTGCCAGCAGCCATCCGGGCCTTGGGAGCGCGCAGTACTTC. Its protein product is CASSHPGLGSAQYF.

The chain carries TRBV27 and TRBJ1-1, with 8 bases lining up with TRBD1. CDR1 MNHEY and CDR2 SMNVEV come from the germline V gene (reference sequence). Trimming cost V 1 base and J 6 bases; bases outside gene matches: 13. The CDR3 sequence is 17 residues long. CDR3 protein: CASSLYLSSLTGAEAFF. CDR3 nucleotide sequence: TGTGCCAGCAGTTTATATCTTTCCTCACTGACAGGGGCTGAAGCTTTCTTT.

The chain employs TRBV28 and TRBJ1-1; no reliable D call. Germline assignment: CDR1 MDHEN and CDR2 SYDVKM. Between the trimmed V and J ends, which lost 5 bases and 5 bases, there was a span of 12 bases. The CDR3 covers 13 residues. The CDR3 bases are TGTGCCAGCAGTCCCAGACGGGGTACTGAAGCTTTCTTT. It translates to CASSPRRGTEAFF.

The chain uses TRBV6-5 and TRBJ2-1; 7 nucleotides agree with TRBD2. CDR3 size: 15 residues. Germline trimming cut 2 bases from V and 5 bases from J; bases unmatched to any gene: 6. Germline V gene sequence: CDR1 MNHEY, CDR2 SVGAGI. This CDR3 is CASSYGGGTDNEQFF. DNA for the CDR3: TGTGCCAGCAGTTACGGCGGGGGTACTGACAATGAGCAGTTCTTC.

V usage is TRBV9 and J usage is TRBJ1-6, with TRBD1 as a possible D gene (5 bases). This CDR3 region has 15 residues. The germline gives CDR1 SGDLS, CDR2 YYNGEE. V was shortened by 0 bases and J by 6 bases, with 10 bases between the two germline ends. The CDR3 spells CASSVEGLFNSPLHF. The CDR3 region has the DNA TGTGCCAGCAGCGTAGAGGGACTATTTAATTCACCCCTCCACTTT.

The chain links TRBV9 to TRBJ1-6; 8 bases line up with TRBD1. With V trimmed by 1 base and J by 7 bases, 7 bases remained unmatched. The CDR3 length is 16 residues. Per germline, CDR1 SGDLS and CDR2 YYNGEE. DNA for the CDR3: TGTGCCAGCAGCGTACGGACAGGGAGGAGCAATTCACCCCTCCACTTT. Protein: CASSVRTGRSNSPLHF.

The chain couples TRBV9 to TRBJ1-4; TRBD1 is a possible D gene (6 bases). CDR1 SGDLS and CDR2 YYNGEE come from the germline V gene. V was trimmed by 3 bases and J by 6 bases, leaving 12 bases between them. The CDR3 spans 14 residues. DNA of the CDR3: TGTGCCAGCAGCGAAGGGGGAGAGGATGAAAAACTGTTTTTT. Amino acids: CASSEGGEDEKLFF. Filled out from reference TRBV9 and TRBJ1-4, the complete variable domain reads DSGVTQTPKHLITATGQRVTLRCSPRSGDLSVYWYQQSLDQGLQFLIQYYNGEERAKGNILERFSAQQFPDLHSELNLSSLELGDSALYFCASSEGGEDEKLFFGSGTQLSVL.

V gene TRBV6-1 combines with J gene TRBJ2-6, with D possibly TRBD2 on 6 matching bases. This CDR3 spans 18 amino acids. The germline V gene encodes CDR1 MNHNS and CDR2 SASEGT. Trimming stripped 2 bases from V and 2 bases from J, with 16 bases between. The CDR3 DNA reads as TGTGCCAGCAGTGAATGGTTGGAGGGAAGAGCTGGGGCCAACGTCCTGACTTTC. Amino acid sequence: CASSEWLEGRAGANVLTF.